This TCR beta chain was retrieved from a study of T cells after yellow fever vaccination. Whole-study context: Libraries from low-cell-number fractions were prepared with the SMART-Seq v4 Ultra Low Input RNA kit. Findings of the study overall: Subsequent to the booster, the majority of primary-vaccination clones reappeared (approximately 95% CD4, about 90% CD8). Researchers noted that a small share of clonotypes showed up in both CD4 and CD8 compartments.

The germline V and J ends were trimmed by 8 bases and 7 bases, with 20 bases remaining between them. The CDR3 is 13 residues long. CDR1 SQVTM and CDR2 ANQGSEA come from the germline V gene. This clonotype came up a few times. Its antigen is currently unknown. Making TCR cDNA involved 5'RACE template switching, which added UMIs and a universal primer site. A single record per CDR3 protein comes from TCRdb applying MiXCR to the 5' RACE reads. The sample lists 240,000 or so distinct CDR3 sequences, 6% to 7.5% seen once, with about 0.85% in the top ten. This chain uses TRBV29-1 with TRBJ1-1, with D unclear. The receptor was isolated from a man aged 25 to 40 who received the YFV17D yellow fever vaccine. Sequencing used CD4+ T cells sorted from PBMCs, obtained 15 days after the yellow fever booster vaccination. The CDR3 DNA reads as TGCAGCCCTTTGATATTAGTCGGAGTTGAAGCTTTCTTT. Translated, it gives CSPLILVGVEAFF.